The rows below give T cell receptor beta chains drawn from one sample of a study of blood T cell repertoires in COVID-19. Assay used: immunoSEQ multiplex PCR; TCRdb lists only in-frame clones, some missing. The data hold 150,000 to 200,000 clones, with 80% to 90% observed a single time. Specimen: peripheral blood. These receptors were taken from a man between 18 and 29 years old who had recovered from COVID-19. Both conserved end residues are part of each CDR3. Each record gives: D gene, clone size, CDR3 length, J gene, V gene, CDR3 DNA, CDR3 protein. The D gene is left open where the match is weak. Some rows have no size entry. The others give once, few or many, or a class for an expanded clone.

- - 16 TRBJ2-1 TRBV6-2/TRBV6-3 TGTGCCAGCAGCAGGGTGAAAGCGGGTGGAGACAATGAGCAGTTCTTC CASSRVKAGGDNEQFF
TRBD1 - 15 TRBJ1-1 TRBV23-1 TGCGCCAGCAGTCAATCGCAGGGGGCGCCCACTGAAGCTTTCTTT CASSQSQGAPTEAFF
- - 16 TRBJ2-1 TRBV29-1 TGCAGCGTTGAAGTGGGGCAGGGTGCATCCTACAATGAGCAGTTCTTC CSVEVGQGASYNEQFF
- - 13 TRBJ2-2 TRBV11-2 TGTGCCAGCCGCGAGGCGGGCACCGGGGAGCTGTTTTTT CASREAGTGELFF
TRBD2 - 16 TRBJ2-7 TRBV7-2 TGTGCCAGCAGCGATAGTCGGCTAGCGGGAGGGTACGAGCAGTACTTC CASSDSRLAGGYEQYF
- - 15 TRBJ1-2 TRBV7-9 TGTGCCAGCAGCTTAGCCGGACAAGGCCCGAATGGCTACACCTTC CASSLAGQGPNGYTF
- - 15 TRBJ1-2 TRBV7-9 TGTGCCAGCAGCTTAGCCCCGGGCCAGGGCTATGGCTACACCTTC CASSLAPGQGYGYTF
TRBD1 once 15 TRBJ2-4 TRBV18 TGTGCCAGCTCCCGACAGGGTACGGCCAAAAACATTCAGTACTTC CASSRQGTAKNIQYF
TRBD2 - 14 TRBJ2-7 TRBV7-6 TGTGCCAGCAGCCCACTAGCGGGGGGCTACGAGCAGTACTTC CASSPLAGGYEQYF
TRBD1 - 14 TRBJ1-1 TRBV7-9 TGTGCCAGCAGCTCCGGGACAGGGGCTATGGCAGCTTTCTTT CASSSGTGAMAAFF
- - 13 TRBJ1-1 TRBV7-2 TGTGCCAGCAGCTCACAGGGAATCCCTGAAGCTTTCTTT CASSSQGIPEAFF
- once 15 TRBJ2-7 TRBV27 TGTGCCAGCAGTAGGCGGTCCGTAGGAGACTACGAGCAGTACTTC CASSRRSVGDYEQYF
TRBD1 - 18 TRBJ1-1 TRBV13 TGTGCCAGCAGCTTCCCACAGGGGCCCTTGCTCATGAACACTGAAGCTTTCTTT CASSFPQGPLLMNTEAFF
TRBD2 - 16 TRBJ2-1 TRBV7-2 TGTGCCAGCAGCTTATCTGGCGGGAGGTCCTACAATGAGCAGTTCTTC CASSLSGGRSYNEQFF
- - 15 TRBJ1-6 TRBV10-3 TGTGCCATCAGTGAGCCTAGGACGGACGGGGGGCCCCTCCACTTT CAISEPRTDGGPLHF
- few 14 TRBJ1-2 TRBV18 TGTGCCAGCTCACCAAACAGCCTTAACTATGGCTACACCTTC CASSPNSLNYGYTF
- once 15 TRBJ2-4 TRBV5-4 TGTGCCAGCAGCTTGGGGGGCAGAGCCAAAAACATTCAGTACTTC CASSLGGRAKNIQYF
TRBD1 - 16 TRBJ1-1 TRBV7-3 TGTGCCAGCAGCCCACAAGGGGGCAGGGGGCTCACTGAAGCTTTCTTT CASSPQGGRGLTEAFF
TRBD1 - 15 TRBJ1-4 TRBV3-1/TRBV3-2 TGTGCCAGCAGCCAGGGACAGGGGAGGAATGAAAAACTGTTTTTT CASSQGQGRNEKLFF
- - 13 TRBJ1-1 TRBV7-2 TGTGCCAGCAGCTCCCTAGGCACCTCCGGGGCTTTCTTT CASSSLGTSGAFF
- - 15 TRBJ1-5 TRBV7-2 TGTGCCAGCAGCTTACGGCAGGGGATGCGTCAGCCCCAGCATTTT CASSLRQGMRQPQHF
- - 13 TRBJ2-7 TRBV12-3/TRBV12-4 TGTGCCAGCAGACCCCCGGGATTCTACGAGCAGTACTTC CASRPPGFYEQYF
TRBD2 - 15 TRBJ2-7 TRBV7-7 TGTGCTAGCAGCCCCGGGACTAGCACGAGCTACGAGCAGTACTTC CASSPGTSTSYEQYF
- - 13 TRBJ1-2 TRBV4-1 TGCGCCAGCAGCCACCGACCGGCACTAACTTCCACCTTC CASSHRPALTSTF
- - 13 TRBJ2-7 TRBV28 TGTGCCAGCAGCAAACAGGTGCCCTACGAGCAGTACTTC CASSKQVPYEQYF
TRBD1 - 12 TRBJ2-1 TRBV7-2 TGTGCCAGCAGTAACAGGGGGGATGAGCAGTTCTTC CASSNRGDEQFF
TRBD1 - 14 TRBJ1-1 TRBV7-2 TGTGCCAGCAGCTTGGACAGGGTGAACACTGAAGCTTTCTTT CASSLDRVNTEAFF
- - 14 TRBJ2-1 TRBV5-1 TGCGCCAGCAGCTTGGAGTACTCGGGGAATGAGCAGTTCTTC CASSLEYSGNEQFF
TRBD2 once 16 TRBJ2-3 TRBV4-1 TGCGCCAGCAGCCAAGGCGGGGGGGGCCGGCCAGATACGCAGTATTTT CASSQGGGGRPDTQYF
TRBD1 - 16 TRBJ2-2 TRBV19 TGTGCCAGTAGTACTGGGACAGTCGTCGACACCGGGGAGCTGTTTTTT CASSTGTVVDTGELFF
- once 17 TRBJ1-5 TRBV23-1 TGCGCCAGCAGTGGGGGCCGGGACACCTATAGCAATCAGCCCCAGCATTTT CASSGGRDTYSNQPQHF
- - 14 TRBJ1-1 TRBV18 TGTGCCAGCTCAGATCCAGGTGAAGACACTGAAGCTTTCTTT CASSDPGEDTEAFF
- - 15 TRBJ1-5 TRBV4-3 TGCGCCAGCAGCCAAGAAGGCGGGGGCGGGCAGCCCCAGCATTTT CASSQEGGGGQPQHF
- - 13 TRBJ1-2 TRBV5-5 TGTGCCAGCAGCTTAGACAGTAACTATGGCTACACCTTC CASSLDSNYGYTF
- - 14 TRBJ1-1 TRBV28 TGTGCCAGCAGTTTACCTGGGGGCTTTGGTGAAGCTTTCTTT CASSLPGGFGEAFF
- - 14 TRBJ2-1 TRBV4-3 TGCGCCAGCAGCCAAGAGTACAGAACCAATGAGCAGTTCTTC CASSQEYRTNEQFF
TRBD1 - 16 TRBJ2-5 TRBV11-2 TGTGCCAGCAGCTCCCGGGACAGGGGGCCGCTGGAGACCCAGTACTTC CASSSRDRGPLETQYF
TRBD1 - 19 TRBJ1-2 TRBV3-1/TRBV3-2 TGTGCCAGCAGCCAAGCGTACCGGACAGGTCGAGGTCTTTACTATGGCTACACCTTC CASSQAYRTGRGLYYGYTF
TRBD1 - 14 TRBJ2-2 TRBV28 TGTGCCAGCGACAGGGGGCCGAACACCGGGGAGCTGTTTTTT CASDRGPNTGELFF
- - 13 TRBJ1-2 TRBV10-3 TGTGCCATCAGTGATGACAGAAACTATGGCTACACCTTC CAISDDRNYGYTF
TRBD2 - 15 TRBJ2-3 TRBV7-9 TGTGCCAGCACGACCGGGACTAGCGGATGGGATACGCAGTATTTT CASTTGTSGWDTQYF
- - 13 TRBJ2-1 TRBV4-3 TGCGCCAGCAGCCAACATAGCGAGGATGAGCAGTTCTTC CASSQHSEDEQFF
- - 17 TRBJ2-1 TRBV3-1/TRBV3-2 TGTGCCAGCAGCCCAACGGGGGCGGGAGTCGGAGACAATGAGCAGTTCTTC CASSPTGAGVGDNEQFF
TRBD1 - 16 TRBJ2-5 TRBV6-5 TGTGCCAGCAGTTACTCGATTGGAAGGGGGCTTGAGACCCAGTACTTC CASSYSIGRGLETQYF